These T cell receptor beta chains were read from a single sample in a study of blood T cell repertoires in COVID-19. Repertoires were generated with immunoSEQ multiplex PCR, while TCRdb's copy carries only in-frame clones and drops some. The sample has some 280,000 clones; around four fifths are singletons. The sample consisted of peripheral blood. The origin of the receptors is a woman aged 50 to 60 with active or convalescent COVID-19. Both conserved end residues are part of each CDR3. The D gene is left open where the match is weak. Size tells how often a clone was seen (once, few, many) or the class of an expanded clone, and some rows leave it out.

len	d_gene	v_gene	j_gene	abundance	CDR3nt	CDR3aa
16	TRBD2	TRBV7-9	TRBJ2-1	once	TGTGCCAGCAGCCCCGCGGGACTAGCGGGGCCCGGCGAGCAGTTCTTC	CASSPAGLAGPGEQFF
15	TRBD1	TRBV7-9	TRBJ1-2	-	TGTGCCAGCAGCTTAGGTTCCTCGGACAGGGGGAGTCGCACCTTC	CASSLGSSDRGSRTF
14	-	TRBV4-2	TRBJ2-5	once	TGTGCCAGCAGCCAAGAGCGGGCGCAAGAGACCCAGTACTTC	CASSQERAQETQYF
15	-	TRBV7-2	TRBJ1-1	-	TGTGCCAGCAGCAGAGACACAGGGTCGATAACAGAAGCTTTCTTT	CASSRDTGSITEAFF
12	-	TRBV4-1	TRBJ1-1	many	TGCGCCAGCAGCCAAGGGGCCTCTGAAGCTTTCTTT	CASSQGASEAFF
13	-	TRBV29-1	TRBJ1-4	-	TGCAGCGTTGGACCGACCTCGGGTGAAAAACTGTTTTTT	CSVGPTSGEKLFF
13	-	TRBV6-5	TRBJ2-1	-	TGTGCCAGCAGGGGAACAGGGTTCAATGAGCAGTTCTTC	CASRGTGFNEQFF
16	TRBD1	TRBV18	TRBJ1-1	few	TGTGCCAGCTCACCCACTAGGGACAGCCTGAACACTGAAGCTTTCTTT	CASSPTRDSLNTEAFF
15	TRBD1	TRBV6-5	TRBJ2-1	-	TGTGCCAGCAGACTCGGGACAGCCCCCCAGGGTGAGCAGTTCTTC	CASRLGTAPQGEQFF
15	-	TRBV6-2/TRBV6-3	TRBJ1-4	-	TGTGCCAGCAGTTACTTGGGGGGGAATAATGAAAAACTGTTTTTT	CASSYLGGNNEKLFF
17	TRBD1	TRBV18	TRBJ1-2	-	TGTGCCAGCTCACTGACCGGAGGACAGGGGAGCTTCTATGGCTACACCTTC	CASSLTGGQGSFYGYTF
15	TRBD1	TRBV5-1	TRBJ1-1	-	TGCGCCAGCAGCTTGGATGGACAGGGGAACACTGAAGCTTTCTTT	CASSLDGQGNTEAFF
14	-	TRBV18	TRBJ2-2	-	TGTGCCAGCTCACCTGTCACGAACACCGGGGAGCTGTTTTTT	CASSPVTNTGELFF
15	TRBD1	TRBV27	TRBJ1-2	-	TGTGCCAGCAGTGTCTCTCCGGGACAGGGGTATGGCTACACCTTC	CASSVSPGQGYGYTF
17	-	TRBV1	TRBJ2-1	-	TGCACCAGCAGCCAAGAGTCGAGGGGGAGCTCCTACAATGAGCAGTTCTTC	CTSSQESRGSSYNEQFF
14	-	TRBV15	TRBJ1-4	-	TGTGCCACCAGCAGAACTCCCTCTGGTGAAAAACTGTTTTTT	CATSRTPSGEKLFF
15	TRBD1	TRBV24-1	TRBJ2-2	-	TGTGCCACCAGTGATTCCGGGACAGGGGCCGGGGAGCTGTTTTTT	CATSDSGTGAGELFF